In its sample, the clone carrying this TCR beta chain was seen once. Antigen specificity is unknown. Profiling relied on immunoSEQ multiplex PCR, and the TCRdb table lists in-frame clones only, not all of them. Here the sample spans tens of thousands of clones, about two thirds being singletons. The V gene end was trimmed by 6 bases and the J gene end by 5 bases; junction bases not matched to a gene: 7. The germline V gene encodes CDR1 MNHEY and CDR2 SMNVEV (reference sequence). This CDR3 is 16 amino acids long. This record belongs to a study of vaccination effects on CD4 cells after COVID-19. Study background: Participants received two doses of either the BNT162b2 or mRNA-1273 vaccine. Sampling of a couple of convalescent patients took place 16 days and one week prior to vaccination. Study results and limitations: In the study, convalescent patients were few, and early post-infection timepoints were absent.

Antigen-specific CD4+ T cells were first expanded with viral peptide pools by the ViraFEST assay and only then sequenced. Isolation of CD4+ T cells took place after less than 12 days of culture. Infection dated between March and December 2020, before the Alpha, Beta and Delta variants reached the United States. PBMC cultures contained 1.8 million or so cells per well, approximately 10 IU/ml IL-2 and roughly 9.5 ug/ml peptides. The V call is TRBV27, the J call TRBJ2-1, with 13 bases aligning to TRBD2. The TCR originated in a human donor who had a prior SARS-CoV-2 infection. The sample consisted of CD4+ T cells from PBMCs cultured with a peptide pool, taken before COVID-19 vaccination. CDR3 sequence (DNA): TGTGCCAGCAGACGGACTAGCGGGAGTTGGGACAATGAGCAGTTCTTC. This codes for CASRRTSGSWDNEQFF.